Each of the 18 T cell receptor beta chains below was sequenced from the same sample in a study of blood T cells in healthy people across ages. Next came a second PCR, run for about 6 to 12 cycles, which used a sample-barcoded 5' primer along with a J-beta primer mix. One entry per CDR3 protein, called by TCRdb with MiXCR from the 5' RACE reads. Found here are 1 million or so distinct CDR3 sequences, around 27% of them singletons; the top ten hold around 0.75%. Another study also made use of these data, one on T cells of mothers and their children.

The source material was blood. Source of these receptors: a girl aged 2-10 years in good health.

In nucleotides, the CDR3 is TGTGCCAGCAGCTTAGCCCACCAAAGGCGGGAGACCCAGTACTTC. Amino acid sequence: CASSLAHQRRETQYF. J is TRBJ2-5 and V is TRBV7-2; no definite D call. This CDR3 spans 15 amino acids. The V end lost 0 bases, the J end lost 5 bases, and 13 bases lay between the germline ends. Per the germline V gene, CDR1 is SGHTA and CDR2 is FQGNSA.

The V gene is TRBV4-3, the J gene TRBJ1-5, with D maybe TRBD1 (5 bases). The germline gives CDR1 LGHNA, CDR2 YSLEER. The CDR3 runs 15 residues. V gave up 0 bases and J gave up 6 bases, with 12 bases separating them. CDR3 in amino acids: CASSQDPGLGQPQHF. Written as DNA, the CDR3 is TGCGCCAGCAGCCAAGATCCGGGGCTGGGTCAGCCCCAGCATTTT.

This chain links TRBV9 with TRBJ2-5, with D perhaps TRBD1 or TRBD2 (5 bases each). The DNA end is more similar to TRBJ2-7, so the J call may be wrong. The CDR3 is 14 amino acids. Germline values: CDR1 SGDLS, CDR2 YYNGEE. The CDR3 nucleotides read TGTGCCAGCAGCGCCGGGGCCGCAGCCTACGAGCAGTACTTC. Protein sequence: CASSAGAAAYEQYF.

V gene TRBV7-6 combines with J gene TRBJ1-3; no definite D call. V was clipped by 1 base and J by 0 bases, with 10 bases between them. Germline values: CDR1 SGHVS, CDR2 FNYEAQ. This CDR3 has 16 amino acids. In DNA form, the CDR3 reads TGTGCCAGCAGCTTAGATAAGGGCTCCTCTGGAAACACCATATATTTT. Its translation is CASSLDKGSSGNTIYF.

The V and J genes are TRBV4-1 and TRBJ2-7, with D tentatively TRBD1 (6 bases). This CDR3 contains 16 residues. V lost 4 bases and J lost 5, with 21 bases in between. Looked up from germline, CDR1 is MGHRA and CDR2 is YSYEKL. DNA of the CDR3: TGCGCCAGCAGCCTAGTGCCTCAGGGGTCGGGGCACGAGCAGTACTTC. This codes for CASSLVPQGSGHEQYF.

This clonotype was seen a few times. The chain carries TRBV13 and TRBJ2-7; no definite D call. The germline gives CDR1 PRHDT, CDR2 FYEKMQ (reference sequence). CDR3 length: 13 amino acids. V lost 4 bases, J lost 4 bases, and 11 bases lay in between. DNA of the CDR3: TGTGCCAGCAGCTCCTCCGACGAATACGAGCAGTACTTC. Protein: CASSSSDEYEQYF.

This chain links TRBV28 with TRBJ1-4; 8 nucleotides match TRBD1. The CDR3 has 18 residues. Germline V gene data show CDR1 as MDHEN and CDR2 as SYDVKM. The V segment lost 4 bases and the J segment 4 bases; nucleotides outside the gene matches: 14. CDR3 in DNA: TGTGCCAGCAGTTCCCCGGGACAGGCTGTAACGAATAATGAAAAACTGTTTTTT. Protein product: CASSSPGQAVTNNEKLFF.

A few counts support this clonotype. The genes are TRBV2 and TRBJ2-3, with D possibly called TRBD1 or TRBD2 (5 bases each). The CDR3 is 13 amino acids. The germline gives CDR1 SNHLY, CDR2 FYNNEI. V was cut by 8 bases and J by 0 bases, with 9 bases left in between. In nucleotides, the CDR3 is TGTGCCAGCGGGACCCCTAGCACAGATACGCAGTATTTT. Its translation is CASGTPSTDTQYF.

J is TRBJ2-5 and V is TRBV20-1; 8 positions agree with TRBD2. Germline V lookup: CDR1 DFQATT, CDR2 SNEGSKA (reference sequence). The CDR3 spans 15 residues. V was pared by 6 bases and J by 1 base, with 10 bases of the junction left unmatched. This CDR3 reads CSAEPPTSGQETQYF. CDR3 nucleotide sequence: TGCAGTGCCGAGCCCCCTACTAGCGGCCAAGAGACCCAGTACTTC.

The V gene is TRBV7-2, the J gene TRBJ2-7; weak D call: TRBD1 (5 bases). In germline, CDR1 is SGHTA, CDR2 FQGNSA. Trimming removed 2 bases at V and 2 bases at J, with 13 bases between. CDR3 size: 15 residues. DNA for the CDR3: TGTGCCAGCAGCTTATTTGAAGGGGCCCCCTACGAGCAGTACTTC. This encodes CASSLFEGAPYEQYF.

This chain connects TRBV7-9 to TRBJ2-1, with a tentative D call TRBD2 (6 bases). The J call may not be correct, given that the DNA end is closer to TRBJ2-5. The CDR3 consists of 18 residues. The V gene's germline CDR1 is SEHNR and CDR2 FQNEAQ (reference sequence). This CDR3 reads CASSYPRLDPRDPPAQYF. The DNA of the CDR3 is TGTGCCAGCAGCTACCCCCGACTAGATCCAAGAGACCCCCCTGCCCAGTACTTC.

This clonotype was found many times. The chain is built from TRBV5-1 and TRBJ2-3, with 8 bases matching TRBD2. Trimming removed 4 bases from V and 2 bases from J; junction bases left unmatched: 6. The length of the CDR3 is 15 residues. Per germline, CDR1 SGHRS and CDR2 YFSETQ. CDR3 sequence (DNA): TGCGCCAGCAGCCGCGGGGGGTCAATCACAGATACGCAGTATTTT. Its translation is CASSRGGSITDTQYF.

This clonotype appeared a few times. The rearrangement joins TRBV4-2 to TRBJ2-6; D unresolved. Germline V gene sequence: CDR1 LGHNA, CDR2 YNFKEQ. Trimming took 0 bases from V and 3 from J, leaving 6 bases between them. This CDR3 region has 15 residues. The CDR3 sequence is CASSQDRLGANVLTF. The CDR3 nucleotides read TGTGCCAGCAGCCAAGACAGGCTTGGGGCCAACGTCCTGACTTTC.

V usage is TRBV28 and J usage is TRBJ1-6; D possibly corresponds to TRBD1 (6 bases). This CDR3 has 17 amino acids. The germline V gene encodes CDR1 MDHEN and CDR2 SYDVKM. V was clipped by 8 bases and J by 6 bases, with 23 bases between them. The CDR3 loop reads CASRLRDTYVGNSPLHF. CDR3 sequence (DNA): TGTGCCAGCCGTCTGCGGGACACCTACGTCGGTAATTCACCCCTCCACTTT.

The CDR3 sequence is CASSQDTRGGYNEQFF. As DNA, the CDR3 is TGTGCCAGCAGCCAAGATACCCGGGGAGGGTACAATGAGCAGTTCTTC. The J gene is TRBJ2-1, the V gene TRBV3-1; 7 positions match TRBD2. Germline CDR1 is LGHDT and CDR2 is YNNKEL (reference sequence). The CDR3 runs to 16 residues. V trimming: 0 bases; J trimming: 4 bases; junction bases outside the gene matches: 6.

The V and J genes are TRBV29-1 and TRBJ2-7; 10 bases are shared with TRBD1. Germline V gives CDR1 SQVTM, CDR2 ANQGSEA. CDR3 length: 14 residues. With 3 bases clipped from V and 4 bases from J, the junction kept 6 bases outside the gene matches. This chain's CDR3 is CSVDDGTGVYEQYF. The CDR3 coding sequence is TGCAGCGTTGATGACGGGACAGGGGTTTACGAGCAGTACTTC.

Only one count was recorded for this clonotype. The chain carries TRBV20-1 and TRBJ2-7, with TRBD1 identical over 8 bases. Trimming at V came to 7 bases and at J to 3 bases, leaving 11 bases not matched to a gene. This CDR3 contains 14 residues. Germline V gene sequence: CDR1 DFQATT, CDR2 SNEGSKA (reference sequence). CDR3 in DNA: TGCAGTGTTCCAAGGACAGGGACTTACTACGAGCAGTACTTC. This codes for CSVPRTGTYYEQYF.

A few counts support this clonotype. V is TRBV20-1 and J is TRBJ2-5, with TRBD2 identical over 7 bases. The CDR3 has 13 residues. Germline assignment: CDR1 DFQATT and CDR2 SNEGSKA (reference sequence). V gave up 3 bases and J gave up 3 bases; unmatched junction bases: 4. CDR3 region: CSASRTRKETQYF. In DNA form, the CDR3 reads TGCAGTGCTAGTCGGACTAGAAAAGAGACCCAGTACTTC.